The rows below give T cell receptor beta chains drawn from one sample of a study of T cell responses to AZD1222 COVID-19 vaccine. The method was immunoSEQ multiplex PCR; TCRdb's version includes in-frame clones alone and lacks a portion of them. Altogether some 100,000 clones are present, approximately 89% being singletons, with the ten largest covering 10%. The sequences come from peripheral blood, collected 28 days after the second AZD1222 dose. These receptors were taken from an adult who received the AZD1222 COVID-19 vaccine. CDR3s include the opening cysteine and the closing phenylalanine or tryptophan. The D gene is left open where the match is weak. Rows give clone size only sometimes, using once, few, many, or a class for an expanded clone.

>TRBV7-3|NA|TRBJ2-1|TRBD2
TGTGCCAGCAGCCCTACTAGCGGGAGTAAGAGTGAGCAGTTCTTC
CASSPTSGSKSEQFF
>TRBV7-2|NA|TRBJ2-7|NA
TGTGCCAGCAGCTTACGACCGGGGGCAGGGAGTCGCCACGAGCAGTACTTC
CASSLRPGAGSRHEQYF
>TRBV10-2|NA|TRBJ1-2|TRBD1
TGCGCCAGCAGGCCCCAGGGGGCAGACCACTATGGCTACACCTTC
CASRPQGADHYGYTF
>TRBV5-4|NA|TRBJ1-2|TRBD1
TGTGCCAGCAGCAGGGACAGGGGGTGGTATGGCTACACCTTC
CASSRDRGWYGYTF
>TRBV3-1/TRBV3-2|once|TRBJ2-1|TRBD2
TGTGCCAGCAGCCAATGGCATCCACTAGCGGAGGGATACAATGAGCAGTTCTTC
CASSQWHPLAEGYNEQFF
>TRBV29-1|NA|TRBJ1-2|TRBD1
TGCAGCGAAGAGAGGACAGGACCCTATGGCTACACCTTC
CSEERTGPYGYTF
>TRBV27|once|TRBJ1-1|NA
TGTGCCAGCAGTTTAACCCACGGTCGGACTGAAGCTTTCTTT
CASSLTHGRTEAFF
>TRBV27|NA|TRBJ2-7|TRBD1
TGTGCCAGCTCCCGGGGACAGGGCCACTACGAGCAGTACTTC
CASSRGQGHYEQYF
>TRBV5-1|few|TRBJ2-3|NA
TGCGCCAGCAGCTTGGGGACAGTCACAGATACGCAGTATTTT
CASSLGTVTDTQYF
>TRBV2|once|TRBJ2-5|NA
TGTGCCAGCAGTGAAGAGTTTAGGGGGAGGAGAGGGGAGACCCAGTACTTC
CASSEEFRGRRGETQYF
>TRBV5-4|NA|TRBJ1-1|TRBD1
TGTGCCAGCAGCACAGGACAGGGGCCGAACACTGAAGCTTTCTTT
CASSTGQGPNTEAFF
>TRBV7-9|NA|TRBJ2-5|NA
TGTGCCAGCAGCTTACGGAACGCACAAGAGACCCAGTACTTC
CASSLRNAQETQYF
>TRBV2|NA|TRBJ1-5|TRBD1
TGTGCCAGCAGACTGACAGGGGATCAGCCCCAGCATTTT
CASRLTGDQPQHF
>TRBV5-1|few|TRBJ2-1|NA
TGCGCCAGCAGCTTGGACTCTAGCTCCTACAATGAGCAGTTCTTC
CASSLDSSSYNEQFF
>TRBV18|NA|TRBJ2-1|NA
TGTGCCAGCTCACTCACCCGGGGTTACAATGAGCAGTTCTTC
CASSLTRGYNEQFF
>TRBV19|NA|TRBJ2-7|NA
TGTGCCAGTAGTACCCGATCTGGGTCGGCCGAGCAGTACTTC
CASSTRSGSAEQYF
>TRBV27|NA|TRBJ1-5|NA
TGTGCCAGCGGGGATCGCAATCAGCCCCAGCATTTT
CASGDRNQPQHF
>TRBV27|NA|TRBJ2-7|TRBD1
TGTGCCAGCAGTTCCGGGACAGGGTTTAGGCGACACGAGCAGTACTTC
CASSSGTGFRRHEQYF
>TRBV7-7|NA|TRBJ2-7|NA
TGTGCTAGCAGCTTAAGTCTAACGGCGATAGGCGAGCAGTACTTC
CASSLSLTAIGEQYF
>TRBV6-2/TRBV6-3|NA|TRBJ2-1|NA
TGTGCCAGCAGTTACGCCGAAATAGCAGCGGTCCCCTACAATGAGCAGTTCTTC
CASSYAEIAAVPYNEQFF
>TRBV25-1|NA|TRBJ1-1|TRBD1
TGTGCCAGCAGCGGGACAGGGATGAACACTGAAGCTTTCTTT
CASSGTGMNTEAFF
>TRBV20-1|NA|TRBJ2-7|TRBD2
TGCAGTGCTAGTAGTGGCGGGAGTAGGTACGAGCAGTACTTC
CSASSGGSRYEQYF
>TRBV28|NA|TRBJ1-5|TRBD1
TGTGCCAGCAGCTACCCGGGACAGGGAAGTTATAGCAATCAGCCCCAGCATTTT
CASSYPGQGSYSNQPQHF